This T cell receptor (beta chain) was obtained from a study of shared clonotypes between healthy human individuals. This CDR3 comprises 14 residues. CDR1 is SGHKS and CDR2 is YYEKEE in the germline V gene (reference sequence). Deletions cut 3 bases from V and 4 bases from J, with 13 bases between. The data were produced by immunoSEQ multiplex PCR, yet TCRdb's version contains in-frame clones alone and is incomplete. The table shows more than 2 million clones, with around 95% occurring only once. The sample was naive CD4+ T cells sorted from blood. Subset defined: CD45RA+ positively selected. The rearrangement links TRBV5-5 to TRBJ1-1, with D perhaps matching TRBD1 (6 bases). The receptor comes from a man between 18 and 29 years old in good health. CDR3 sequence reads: CASSSIRGPTEAFF. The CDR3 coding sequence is TGTGCCAGCAGCTCTATCAGGGGCCCCACTGAAGCTTTCTTT.